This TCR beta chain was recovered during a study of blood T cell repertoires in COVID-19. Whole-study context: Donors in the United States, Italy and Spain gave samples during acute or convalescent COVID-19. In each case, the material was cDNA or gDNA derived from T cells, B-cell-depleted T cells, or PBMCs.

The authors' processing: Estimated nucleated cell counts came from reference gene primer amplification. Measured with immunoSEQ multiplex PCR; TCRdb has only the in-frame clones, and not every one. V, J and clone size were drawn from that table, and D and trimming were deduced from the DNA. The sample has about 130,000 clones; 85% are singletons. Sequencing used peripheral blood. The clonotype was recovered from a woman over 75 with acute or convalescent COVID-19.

The CDR3 region is CASSQDRLTGTQPQHF. Written as DNA, the CDR3 is TGCGCCAGCAGCCAAGATCGCCTGACAGGGACTCAGCCCCAGCATTTT. The rearrangement links TRBV4-1 to TRBJ1-5; 7 bases are a match to TRBD1. CDR3 length equals 16 residues. Germline V gene data show CDR1 as MGHRA and CDR2 as YSYEKL. Trimming cost V 0 bases and J 6 bases; bases outside gene matches: 8.